The 25 T cell receptor beta chains below come from one sample, sequenced in a study of T cell repertoires in cytomegalovirus infection. TCRdb ran MiXCR on the reads and lists one entry per CDR3 protein. The table lists under 350,000 distinct CDR3 sequences, 9% to 9.5% of them singletons. Sequenced input: PBMCs. Receptors were obtained from a human donor in good health (CMV status not recorded). Some clones in this sample may be carry-over from other donors' samples.

The chain combines TRBV11-2 with TRBJ2-7, with a possible D match to TRBD2 (6 bases). Trimming removed 6 bases at V and 6 bases at J, with 12 bases between. Germline V CDR1 and CDR2: SGHAT, FQNNGV. This CDR3 has 12 residues. The CDR3 DNA follows: TGTGCCAGCAGACTCATGGGGGGCGAGCAGTACTTC. Its protein product is CASRLMGGEQYF.

This clonotype was counted between two and nine times. V gene TRBV4-3 combines with J gene TRBJ2-2, with 8 bases lining up with TRBD2. This CDR3 region has 17 residues. CDR1 LGHNA and CDR2 YSLEER come from the germline V gene. V lost 1 base to trimming and J lost 2 bases; unmatched junction nucleotides: 6. This CDR3 reads CASSQASAGANTGELFF. CDR3 coding DNA: TGCGCCAGCAGCCAAGCTTCAGCGGGAGCTAACACCGGGGAGCTGTTTTTT.

At least ten counts were recorded for this clonotype. The chain joins TRBV7-2 to TRBJ2-5; 13 bases are shared with TRBD2. The CDR3 covers 17 residues. V was pared by 1 base and J by 3 bases, with 5 bases of the junction left unmatched. Germline loops: CDR1 SGHTA, CDR2 FQGNSA. The CDR3 protein is CASSLVGTSGAKETQYF. CDR3 DNA sequence: TGTGCCAGCAGCTTAGTAGGGACTAGCGGGGCAAAAGAGACCCAGTACTTC.

The sample holds many counts of this clonotype. The chain couples TRBV7-9 to TRBJ2-7; no clear D. The CDR3 extends over 14 amino acids. Germline V gene sequence: CDR1 SEHNR, CDR2 FQNEAQ (reference sequence). V was pared by 2 bases and J by 4 bases, with 12 bases between. This CDR3 reads CASSLTSDWYEQYF. The CDR3 DNA reads TGTGCCAGCAGCTTAACAAGTGATTGGTACGAGCAGTACTTC. Combining the CDR3 with reference TRBV7-9 and TRBJ2-7 gives the whole variable domain DTGVSQNPRHKITKRGQNVTFRCDPISEHNRLYWYRQTLGQGPEFLTYFQNEAQLEKSRLLSDRFSAERPKGSFSTLEIQRTEQGDSAMYLCASSLTSDWYEQYFGPGTRLTVT.

The table lists this clonotype with a few counts. The chain employs TRBV27 and TRBJ2-7; 15 bases fit TRBD2. V gave up 3 bases and J gave up 7 bases; unmatched junction bases: 7. The CDR3 runs to 16 residues. The germline CDR1 and CDR2 sequences are MNHEY and SMNVEV (reference sequence). The CDR3 DNA is TGTGCCAGCAGTTTTGGACTAGCGGGAGGGTTGGGAGAGCAGTACTTC. This gives the protein CASSFGLAGGLGEQYF.

This clonotype was found many times. The chain joins TRBV7-6 to TRBJ2-5; D is undetermined. The ends were cut back, 3 bases at V and 10 bases at J, with 12 bases in the middle. There are 12 residues in the CDR3. Germline-derived CDR1 and CDR2 are SGHVS and FNYEAQ. CDR3 protein: CASSFLSADQYF. The CDR3 bases are TGTGCCAGCAGCTTTCTCTCGGCTGACCAGTACTTC.

Many counts were recorded for this clonotype. The chain links TRBV7-2 to TRBJ2-1; 10 bases line up with TRBD2. With V trimmed by 6 bases and J by 3 bases, 8 bases remained unmatched. Germline V lookup: CDR1 SGHTA, CDR2 FQGNSA. This CDR3 has 16 residues. The CDR3 protein is CASRRELAGIYNEQFF. The CDR3 DNA sequence: TGTGCCAGCAGACGAGAACTAGCGGGAATCTACAATGAGCAGTTCTTC.

The sample holds a few counts of this clonotype. The J gene is TRBJ1-1, the V gene TRBV7-9; D uncertain. The CDR3 runs to 13 residues. Between the trimmed V and J ends, which lost 7 bases and 4 bases, there was a span of 13 bases. Germline CDR1 is SEHNR and CDR2 is FQNEAQ (reference sequence). This chain's CDR3 is CASTVSSGTEAFF. CDR3 sequence (DNA): TGTGCCAGCACCGTAAGTTCGGGCACTGAAGCTTTCTTT.

Remarks on this clonotype: With a much larger clone just one base away, this may be a read error. The CDR3 carries no conserved terminal phenylalanine or tryptophan, so it likely arises from a read error. This chain links TRBV11-1 with TRBJ2-2; D uncertain. In germline, CDR1 is SGHAT, CDR2 FQDESV (reference sequence). V gave up 1 base and J gave up 4 bases, with 4 bases separating them. The CDR3 totals 13 residues. The CDR3 DNA reads as TGTGCCAGCAGCTTAGACCGCACCGGGGAGCTGTTTCTT. Encoded protein: CASSLDRTGELFL.

The V gene is TRBV12-3 or TRBV12-4, the J gene TRBJ2-7; D is unclear. Trimming took 5 bases from V and 2 from J, leaving 13 bases between them. The CDR3 consists of 14 residues. The CDR3: CASSPGPRPYEQYF. CDR3 coding DNA: TGTGCCAGCAGTCCAGGTCCAAGACCCTACGAGCAGTACTTC.

This clonotype has only a few counts. The rearrangement links TRBV12-3 or TRBV12-4 to TRBJ2-5, with D uncertain. V was trimmed by 2 bases and J by 5 bases, leaving 24 bases between them. This CDR3 region has 18 residues. CDR3 sequence reads: CASSLKMGLTSLLETQYF. Written as DNA, the CDR3 is TGTGCCAGCAGTTTAAAAATGGGTTTGACCAGCTTATTGGAGACCCAGTACTTC.

This clonotype was recorded only once. This chain connects TRBV2 to TRBJ2-2; D is unresolved. Trimming pared 3 bases from V and 3 bases from J, leaving 11 bases between. This CDR3 contains 15 residues. The germline gives CDR1 SNHLY, CDR2 FYNNEI. The CDR3 protein is CASSDSDSHTGELFF. The CDR3 bases are TGTGCCAGCAGTGATTCCGACTCTCACACCGGGGAGCTGTTTTTT.

This clonotype turned up a few times. The chain employs TRBV2 and TRBJ2-1; D may correspond to TRBD1 or TRBD2 (5 bases each). This CDR3 has 15 amino acids. Trimming took off 6 bases at V and 0 bases at J, with 12 bases between the two ends. Germline V gene sequence: CDR1 SNHLY, CDR2 FYNNEI. CDR3 DNA sequence: TGTGCCAGCAGGGGGACGGAGAGCTCCTACAATGAGCAGTTCTTC. The encoded protein is CASRGTESSYNEQFF.

This clonotype was counted only a few times. This rearrangement joins TRBV28 to TRBJ2-1; 12 nucleotides agree with TRBD2. After removal of 5 bases from V and 4 bases from J, the junction contained 6 bases not matched to a gene. The CDR3 is made up of 16 amino acids. CDR1 and CDR2 (germline): MDHEN, SYDVKM. The CDR3: CASSPSGRGIYNEQFF. CDR3 bases: TGTGCCAGCAGTCCTAGCGGGAGGGGGATTTACAATGAGCAGTTCTTC.

Remarks on this clonotype: The CDR3 ends on some other residue instead of the conserved phenylalanine or tryptophan, so this is likely a read error. The chain employs TRBV7-2 and TRBJ1-3; a weak D match, TRBD1 (5 bases). The V gene's germline CDR1 is SGHTA and CDR2 FQGNSA. Trimming shortened V by 3 bases and J by 6 bases, and 12 bases separated the two germline ends. The CDR3 is 14 residues long. The CDR3: CASSFPGGQNTIYS. The DNA of the CDR3 is TGTGCCAGCAGCTTCCCGGGGGGTCAAAACACCATATATTCT.

The J gene is TRBJ2-5, the V gene TRBV12-5, with TRBD2 matching 9 bases. Unmatched junction bases numbered 4, after V lost 5 bases and J lost 9 bases. The CDR3 consists of 12 residues. Germline V gene lookup returns CDR1 LGHNT and CDR2 FRNRAP. The CDR3 DNA follows: TGTGCTAGTGGTCAAGGACTAGCGCCCCAGTACTTC. It is translated as CASGQGLAPQYF.

CDR3 nucleotide sequence: TGTGCCAGCAGACTGTTCGGTTCGAATGAGCAGTTCTTC. Its protein is CASRLFGSNEQFF. The chain employs TRBV28 and TRBJ2-1; D is ambiguous. Deletions cut 6 bases from V and 7 bases from J, with 13 bases between. The length of the CDR3 is 13 residues. Germline values: CDR1 MDHEN, CDR2 SYDVKM.

The chain couples TRBV15 to TRBJ1-5; D possibly corresponds to TRBD1 (6 bases). The CDR3 sequence is 16 residues long. Germline values: CDR1 LNHNV, CDR2 YYDKDF (reference sequence). V lost 0 bases and J lost 7, with 16 bases in between. The CDR3 coding sequence is TGTGCCACCAGCAGAGATTTTGGTGGGGGCCGGCAGCCCCAGCATTTT. It specifies CATSRDFGGGRQPQHF.

V is TRBV20-1 and J is TRBJ1-6; D gene ambiguous. In germline, CDR1 is DFQATT, CDR2 SNEGSKA (reference sequence). The CDR3 sequence is 11 residues long. With 5 bases removed from V and 6 bases from J, the gap between germline ends came to 5 bases. CDR3: CSALGNSPLHF. The DNA for the CDR3 is TGCAGTGCTCTGGGTAATTCACCCCTCCACTTT.

This clonotype was seen ten or more times. The rearrangement joins TRBV20-1 to TRBJ2-1; D uncertain. The germline CDR1 and CDR2 sequences are DFQATT and SNEGSKA (reference sequence). V dropped 6 bases and J dropped 0 bases, with 12 bases sitting between them. The CDR3 is 14 residues long. The CDR3 nucleotides read TGCAGTGCGCGAGACTTCTACTCCTACAATGAGCAGTTCTTC. This translates into CSARDFYSYNEQFF.

This clonotype has only a few counts. The chain uses TRBV19 and TRBJ1-2; D ambiguous. CDR1 LNHDA and CDR2 SQIVND come from the germline V gene (reference sequence). Trimming stripped 2 bases from V and 6 bases from J, with 10 bases between. CDR3 length: 13 residues. For the CDR3, the DNA is TGTGCCAGTAGTATACGGCAGTCAGATGGCTACACCTTC. As protein: CASSIRQSDGYTF.

A note on this clonotype: A read error may explain this, as a much larger clone is one base away. The chain joins TRBV19 to TRBJ1-4; D possibly corresponds to TRBD1 (5 bases). Germline V lookup: CDR1 LNHDA, CDR2 SQIVND (reference sequence). The CDR3 has 17 residues. For the CDR3, the DNA is TGTGCCAGTAGTACTGCACAGGACCCGACAACTAATGAAAAACAGTTTTTT. Its protein product is CASSTAQDPTTNEKQFF.

The sample holds many counts of this clonotype. The chain uses TRBV7-2 and TRBJ1-5; TRBD1 is a possible D gene (5 bases). V was trimmed by 5 bases and J by 4 bases, leaving 18 bases between them. In germline, CDR1 is SGHTA, CDR2 FQGNSA. The CDR3 loop spans 16 amino acids. CDR3 loop: CASSPERLGVNQPQHF. The CDR3 nucleotides are TGTGCCAGCAGCCCGGAAAGACTGGGGGTTAATCAGCCCCAGCATTTT. Complete variable domain (other parts from reference TRBV7-2 and TRBJ1-5): GAGVSQSPSNKVTEKGKDVELRCDPISGHTALYWYRQSLGQGLEFLIYFQGNSAPDKSGLPSDRFSAERTGGSVSTLTIQRTQQEDSAVYLCASSPERLGVNQPQHFGDGTRLSIL.

This clonotype was seen a handful of times. The rearrangement joins TRBV29-1 to TRBJ2-7; 7 bases agree with TRBD2. V was pared by 6 bases and J by 0 bases, with 8 bases of the junction left unmatched. The V gene's germline CDR1 is SQVTM and CDR2 ANQGSEA. This CDR3 comprises 14 residues. CDR3 amino acids: CSVAGVRGSYEQYF. The CDR3 DNA is TGCAGCGTGGCGGGAGTACGGGGCTCCTACGAGCAGTACTTC.

At least ten counts were recorded for this clonotype. This rearrangement joins TRBV19 to TRBJ2-3; 10 bases agree with TRBD2. V trimming: 4 bases; J trimming: 4 bases; junction bases outside the gene matches: 5. This CDR3 has 15 residues. Germline values: CDR1 LNHDA, CDR2 SQIVND (reference sequence). CDR3 in amino acids: CASSTGLAQADTQYF. In nucleotides, the CDR3 is TGTGCCAGTAGTACGGGACTAGCGCAGGCAGATACGCAGTATTTT.